Here is one TCR beta chain with its context. Antigen specificity is unknown. This record belongs to a study of blood T cells in healthy people across ages. Study findings and constraints: A roughly linear age-dependent decrease characterized TCR beta diversity per million T cells.

The CDR3 is made up of 13 amino acids. Trimming pared 7 bases from V and 4 bases from J, leaving 16 bases between. CDR1 and CDR2 from the germline V gene are SQVTM and ANQGSEA. The second PCR ran about 6 to 11 cycles with a sample-barcoded 5' primer and J-beta primers. Each CDR3 protein is one row after TCRdb ran MiXCR on the 5' RACE reads. This table holds roughly 1.4 million distinct CDR3 sequences, approximately 60% found once. This TCR came from a man younger than 35 in good health. The chain employs TRBV29-1 and TRBJ1-2; D is possibly TRBD1 (5 bases). Sequencing input: blood. The CDR3 coding sequence is TGCAGCGGTGATGGGGCAACGGGCTATGGCTACACCTTC. It codes for CSGDGATGYGYTF.